This T cell receptor beta chain was obtained from a study of CXCR3-negative and CXCR3-positive naive CD8 T cells. General observations from the study: Whereas both naive subsets had comparably high diversity, memory CD8+ cells had much lower diversity. Fresh PBMCs went into most assays, and CXCR3 expression partly declined after cryopreservation.

This CDR3 has 14 residues. Germline V gene sequence: CDR1 LGHDT, CDR2 YNNKEL (reference sequence). It was by 5' RACE with UMI labels that the TRB cDNA libraries were prepared. No DNA is given; TCRdb re-called the 5' RACE reads and lists each CDR3 protein once. The sample is made up of 100,000 to 150,000 distinct CDR3 sequences, and the top ten hold 0.45% to 0.55% of it. In regard to this clonotype: Its cognate antigen is unknown.

The source material was naive CXCR3- CD8+ T cells from blood. As for subset: CD45RO-CCR7+CD27+CD95- naive CD8+ T cells lacking CXCR3 (TNR3-). This TCR derives from a human donor in good health. Some clones in this sample may be carry-over from other donors' samples. The genes are TRBV3-1 and TRBJ1-2; the TCRdb D gene call, TRBD1, has no DNA to confirm it. The CDR3 is CASSQAGTKYGYTF. Full variable domain (rest looked up from reference TRBV3-1 and TRBJ1-2): DTAVSQTPKYLVTQMGNDKSIKCEQNLGHDTMYWYKQDSKKFLKIMFSYNNKELIINETVPNRFSPKSPDKAHLNLHINSLELGDSAVYFCASSQAGTKYGYTFGSGTRLTVV.